This note documents a single T cell receptor beta chain sequence. The antigen is undetermined. As for time point: newly diagnosed GD, antithyroid drugs for less than 3 months. The TCR library was made from RNA extracted from PBMCs. The sample is drawn from a study of regulatory T cells in long-lasting Graves disease. Points from the study as a whole: With a small sample size, accuracy may have been reduced.

The V end lost 4 bases, the J end lost 6 bases, and 17 bases lay between the germline ends. Germline lookup yields CDR1 SGHRS and CDR2 YFSETQ. The CDR3 is made up of 15 amino acids. The TCR beta library used iRepertoire HTBI primers with Arm-PCR amplification of CDR3. TCRdb independently ran MiXCR on the multiplex PCR reads; one entry per CDR3 protein. The table includes more than 300,000 distinct CDR3 sequences, under 20% detected once. The data were also submitted as part of a second study, on T cells in Graves' hyperthyroidism and ophthalmopathy.

V usage is TRBV5-1 and J usage is TRBJ2-1, with D possibly TRBD2 on 5 matching bases. The sequencing here drew on peripheral blood mononuclear cells (PBMCs), taken at new diagnosis, from a patient treated with antithyroid drugs. The receptor was isolated from a woman aged 18-29 years with Graves disease. CDR3 DNA: TGCGCCAGCAGCCTTCGGACGGGGTCTGGCAATGAGCAGTTCTTC. Amino acid sequence: CASSLRTGSGNEQFF.